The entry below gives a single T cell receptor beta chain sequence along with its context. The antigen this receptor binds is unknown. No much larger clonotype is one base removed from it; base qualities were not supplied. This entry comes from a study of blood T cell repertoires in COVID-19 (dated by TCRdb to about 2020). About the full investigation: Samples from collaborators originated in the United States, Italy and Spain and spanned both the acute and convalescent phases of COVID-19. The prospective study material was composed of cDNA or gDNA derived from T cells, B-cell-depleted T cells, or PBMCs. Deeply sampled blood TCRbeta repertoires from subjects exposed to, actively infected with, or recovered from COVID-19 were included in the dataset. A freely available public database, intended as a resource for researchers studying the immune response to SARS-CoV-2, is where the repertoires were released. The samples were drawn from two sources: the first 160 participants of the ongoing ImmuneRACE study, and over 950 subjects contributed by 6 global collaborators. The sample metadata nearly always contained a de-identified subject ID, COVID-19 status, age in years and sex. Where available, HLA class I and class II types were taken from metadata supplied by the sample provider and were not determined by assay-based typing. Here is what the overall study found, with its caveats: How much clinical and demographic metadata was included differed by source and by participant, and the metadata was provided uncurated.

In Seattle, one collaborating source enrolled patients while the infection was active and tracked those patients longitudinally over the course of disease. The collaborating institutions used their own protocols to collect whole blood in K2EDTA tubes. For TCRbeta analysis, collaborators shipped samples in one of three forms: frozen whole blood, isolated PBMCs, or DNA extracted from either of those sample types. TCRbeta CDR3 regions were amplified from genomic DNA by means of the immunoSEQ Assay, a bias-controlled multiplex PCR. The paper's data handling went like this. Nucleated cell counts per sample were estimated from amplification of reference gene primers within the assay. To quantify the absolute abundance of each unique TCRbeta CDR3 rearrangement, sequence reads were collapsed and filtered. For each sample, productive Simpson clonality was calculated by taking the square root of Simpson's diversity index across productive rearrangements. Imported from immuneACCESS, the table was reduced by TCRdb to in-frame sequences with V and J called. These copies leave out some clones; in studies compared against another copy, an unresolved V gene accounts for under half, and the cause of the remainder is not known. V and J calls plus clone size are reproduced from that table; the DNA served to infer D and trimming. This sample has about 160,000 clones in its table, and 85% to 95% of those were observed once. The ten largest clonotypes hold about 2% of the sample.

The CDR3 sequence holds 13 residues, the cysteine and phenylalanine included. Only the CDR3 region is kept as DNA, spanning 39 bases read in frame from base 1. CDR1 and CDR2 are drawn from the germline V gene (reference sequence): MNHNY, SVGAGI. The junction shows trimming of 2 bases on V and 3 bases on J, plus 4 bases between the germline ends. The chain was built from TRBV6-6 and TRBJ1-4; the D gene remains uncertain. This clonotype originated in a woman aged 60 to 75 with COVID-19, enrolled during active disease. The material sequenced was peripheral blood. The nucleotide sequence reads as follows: TGTGCCAGCAGTTACAGAGCTAATGAAAAACTGTTTTTT. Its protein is CASSYRANEKLFF.